This T cell receptor (beta chain) comes out of a study of vaccination and CD4 T cells after COVID-19. Overall study: Convalescent patients gave post-COVID blood a median around 91 days post-diagnosis, range 35 to 161. Median time from second vaccine dose to sampling was about 77 days (14 to 241). The study's findings and limits: The study examined relatively few convalescent patients and included no early post-infection timepoints.

V was shortened by 1 base and J by 5 bases, with 9 bases between the two germline ends. The CDR3 consists of 15 residues. Germline-derived CDR1 and CDR2 are MGHDK and SYGVNS. Note on this clonotype: Its antigen remains unidentified.

The Oncomine TCR Beta short-read assay sequenced DNA from cultured CD4+ T cells. TCRdb passed the PCR reads through MiXCR, listing each CDR3 protein once. Of 5,500 to 7,000 distinct CDR3 sequences in the sample, about 60% were seen once. Treatment reported: approximately 11-day PBMC culture with coronavirus spike peptide pools or control peptides (ViraFEST assay). One should note that the unexposed donor's CD4+ T cells were collected before the COVID-19 pandemic (2011-2018). Wells contained under 2.5 million PBMCs each, and these were cultured with about 9.1 IU/ml IL-2 and 9 to 10 ug/ml peptide pools.

This sequence was found in a human donor in good health. Material: CD4+ T cells from blood, cultured in vitro. The V call is TRBV25-1, the J call TRBJ1-6; D is unresolved. CDR3 region: CASSESTGNNSPLHF. The CDR3 DNA reads as TGTGCCAGCAGTGAATCGACTGGTAATAATTCACCCCTCCACTTT.